This T cell receptor (beta chain) was recovered during a study of cytomegalovirus exposure and HLA in healthy donors. This clone was seen once. The same CDR3 can be traced to other DNA sequences in this sample. This CDR3 region has 15 residues. V was pared by 3 bases and J by 5 bases, with 4 bases of the junction left unmatched. The germline CDR1 and CDR2 sequences are MNHEY and SMNVEV (reference sequence). PCR primers comprised 60 Vbeta and 13 Jbeta primers. TCRdb's copy holds only in-frame clones and misses some; the assay was immunoSEQ multiplex PCR. The table has 95,000 to 130,000 clones, 79% seen once; the top ten hold 3.5% to 4.5%.

This TCR came from a man younger than 40 in good health and CMV-seropositive. The sample comprised PBMCs. This sequence joins TRBV27 and TRBJ1-4; 9 bases are a match to TRBD1. CDR3 amino acids: CASSFLGQGNEKLFF. The CDR3 region has the DNA TGTGCCAGCAGTTTTCTGGGACAGGGCAATGAAAAACTGTTTTTT.